The sequence of this T cell receptor beta chain was determined in a study of T cell changes during pregnancy in multiple sclerosis. V was clipped by 1 base and J by 3 bases, with 7 bases between them. Germline loops: CDR1 LNHNV, CDR2 YYDKDF (reference sequence). The CDR3 covers 14 residues. Sequencing was performed with immunoSEQ multiplex PCR; in TCRdb, only in-frame clones are kept and a portion is missing. Of 70,000 or so clones listed, 90% to 95% are singletons. This TCR was recovered from a female donor in good health, enrolled as a control in a pregnancy study. The V gene is TRBV15, the J gene TRBJ1-5; D call uncertain. The sample in question was peripheral blood, obtained in the third trimester of pregnancy. CDR3 loop: CATSRGRVNQPQHF. In DNA form, the CDR3 reads TGTGCCACCAGCAGAGGGAGAGTCAATCAGCCCCAGCATTTT. The variable domain in full, with the rest retrieved from reference TRBV15 and TRBJ1-5, is DAMVIQNPRYQVTQFGKPVTLSCSQTLNHNVMYWYQQKSSQAPKLLFHYYDKDFNNEADTPDNFQSRRPNTSFCFLDIRSPGLGDTAMYLCATSRGRVNQPQHFGDGTRLSIL.